Below, 10 T cell receptor beta chains from the same sample are listed, as sequenced in a study of breast tumors, draining lymph nodes, adjacent tissues. Samples came from axillary lymph nodes draining the breast cancer. TCRdb ran MiXCR on the multiplex PCR reads and lists one entry per CDR3 protein. The sample holds approximately 130,000 distinct CDR3 sequences; approximately 22% are singletons and the top ten take roughly 2%. The specimen sequenced was axillary lymph node tissue. These receptor sequences come from a female donor with breast cancer. Some clones in this sample may be carry-over from other donors' samples.

This clonotype occurred many times. The gene calls are TRBV3-1 and TRBJ2-3; 7 nucleotides match TRBD2. The CDR3 covers 16 residues. Losses at the gene ends were 3 bases for V and 3 bases for J; bases not matched to a gene: 9. Germline loops: CDR1 LGHDT, CDR2 YNNKEL (reference sequence). CDR3 in amino acids: CASSQGLSSWTDTQYF. As DNA, the CDR3 is TGTGCCAGCAGCCAGGGACTATCTTCGTGGACAGATACGCAGTATTTT.

Many counts were recorded for this clonotype. This rearrangement joins TRBV24-1 to TRBJ1-5, with 7 bases that match TRBD1. The CDR3 is made up of 15 amino acids. From germline, CDR1 is KGHDR and CDR2 SFDVKD. V shed 4 bases, J shed 5 bases, and the junction held 7 bases outside the gene matches. As DNA, the CDR3 is TGTGCCACCAGTGACACGACAGGGTTTGATCAGCCCCAGCATTTT. This gives the protein CATSDTTGFDQPQHF.

This clonotype was counted at least ten times. The chain links TRBV19 to TRBJ2-1; D is possibly TRBD1 (9 bases). With 3 bases removed from V and 12 bases from J, the gap between germline ends came to 24 bases. Germline V gene data show CDR1 as LNHDA and CDR2 as SQIVND (reference sequence). This CDR3 has 16 amino acids. The CDR3 loop reads CASSILAGTGKYTQFF. Here the CDR3 DNA reads TGTGCCAGTAGTATTTTAGCGGGGACAGGGAAATATACGCAGTTCTTC.

There are a few counts of this clonotype. The chain is built from TRBV5-6 and TRBJ2-3; D gene ambiguous. The CDR3 runs 12 residues. The ends were cut back, 0 bases at V and 14 bases at J, with 13 bases in the middle. Germline assignment: CDR1 SGHDT and CDR2 YYEEEE. This CDR3 reads CASSLANTLRYF. The CDR3 nucleotides are TGTGCCAGCAGCTTGGCGAATACTCTCAGGTATTTT. The entire variable domain, with the rest obtained from reference TRBV5-6 and TRBJ2-3, is as follows: DAGVTQSPTHLIKTRGQQVTLRCSPKSGHDTVSWYQQALGQGPQFIFQYYEEEERQRGNFPDRFSGHQFPNYSSELNVNALLLGDSALYLCASSLANTLRYFGPGTRLTVL.

This clonotype was seen at least ten times. The chain recombines TRBV6-5 with TRBJ1-4; possible D gene TRBD1, 6 bases. V was clipped by 7 bases and J by 8 bases, with 17 bases between them. Germline CDR1 and CDR2: MNHEY and SVGAGI. This CDR3 has 14 amino acids. The CDR3 DNA is TGTGCCAGCACCACCGGGGGGGCGGGGGAAAAACTGTTTTTT. This sequence encodes CASTTGGAGEKLFF.

In its sample, this clonotype was seen many times. The V gene is TRBV20-1, the J gene TRBJ2-1; 9 bases match TRBD2. From germline, CDR1 is DFQATT and CDR2 SNEGSKA (reference sequence). CDR3 size: 17 residues. V was clipped by 0 bases and J by 0 bases; unmatched bases: 6. The CDR3: CSARDYSGGPSYNEQFF. CDR3 nucleotides: TGCAGTGCTAGAGATTATAGCGGGGGCCCCTCCTACAATGAGCAGTTCTTC.

The rearrangement joins TRBV5-4 to TRBJ2-5, with 7 bases matching TRBD1. This CDR3 is 18 amino acids long. Germline-derived CDR1 and CDR2 are SGHNT and YYREEE (reference sequence). The ends lost 4 bases at V and 2 bases at J; junction bases unmatched: 17. The CDR3: CASSRPRWGTEGQETQYF. CDR3 nucleotide sequence: TGTGCCAGCAGCCGACCAAGGTGGGGGACAGAGGGTCAAGAGACCCAGTACTTC.

This clonotype was observed once. The chain combines TRBV11-2 with TRBJ2-1; D may be TRBD1 (5 bases). CDR1 and CDR2 from the germline V gene are SGHAT and FQNNGV. Between the trimmed V and J ends, which lost 2 bases and 9 bases, there was a span of 17 bases. The CDR3 sequence is 15 residues long. CDR3: CASSLYGRRDSEQFF. CDR3 nucleotide sequence: TGTGCCAGCAGCTTATACGGGCGGAGAGACAGTGAGCAGTTCTTC.

This clonotype was recorded at least ten times. The chain is built from TRBV5-4 and TRBJ2-1, with D possibly being TRBD1 or TRBD2 (5 bases each). The CDR3 is 17 residues long. Germline CDR1 reads SGHNT; CDR2 reads YYREEE (reference sequence). Trimming shortened V by 1 base and J by 2 bases, and 16 bases separated the two germline ends. The CDR3 sequence is CASSLKLGERTYNEQFF. The CDR3 DNA reads as TGTGCCAGCAGCTTGAAGTTGGGGGAGAGGACCTACAATGAGCAGTTCTTC.

Concerning this clonotype: One base away lies a much larger clone, so this may be a sequencing read error. This chain joins TRBV4-1 and TRBJ1-5; 8 nucleotides match TRBD1. Germline V gene data show CDR1 as MGHRA and CDR2 as YSYEKL. The CDR3 has 17 amino acids. V shed 1 base, J shed 7 bases, and the junction held 12 bases outside the gene matches. CDR3 DNA: TGCGCCAGCAGCCAAGTTCACCAACAGGGGGGCCCCCAGCCCCAGCATTTT. Protein: CASSQVHQQGGPQPQHF.